This T cell receptor (beta chain) is from a study of T cells in Graves' hyperthyroidism and ophthalmopathy. Between the trimmed V and J ends, which lost 7 bases and 2 bases, there was a span of 14 bases. Germline CDR1 reads SQVTM; CDR2 reads ANQGSEA. This CDR3 has 13 residues. Diagnoses were made from clinical symptoms, serum measures (thyroxine and TRAb), thyroid ultrasound and orbital computed tomography. In its sample, this clonotype was seen many times. Its antigen remains unknown. Study outcomes and limitations: Most clonotypes that expanded in the thyroid above 0.001 also showed up in blood. Ophthalmopathy and stable hyperthyroidism were told apart by a 13 V-J model.

RNA transcripts served as the template for amplifying TCR beta CDR3 regions. TCR CDR3 regions were first amplified by RT-PCR with HTBI primers. TCRdb ran MiXCR on the multiplex PCR reads and lists one entry per CDR3 protein. The sample shows about 270,000 distinct CDR3 sequences, 25% to 30% of them seen only once. The specimen was blood. V is TRBV29-1 and J is TRBJ1-1, with D hard to call. The receptor's source is a man in his forties with Graves' hyperthyroidism that later progressed to Graves' ophthalmopathy. CDR3 sequence (DNA): TGCAGCGCCCTTAGGTGGGTAAACACTGAAGCTTTCTTT. It encodes CSALRWVNTEAFF.